This T cell receptor (beta chain) derives from a study of identical twins. This clonotype was counted between two and nine times. Its matching antigen is unknown. The ends were cut back, 0 bases at V and 6 bases at J, with 9 bases in the middle. Germline CDR1 MNHNY, CDR2 SVGAGI (reference sequence). The CDR3 runs to 13 residues. A template switching step contributed a universal primer site, while unique molecular identifiers were present in the cDNA. From the 5' RACE reads, TCRdb called clonotypes with MiXCR, one entry per CDR3 protein. The table has about 570,000 distinct CDR3 sequences, approximately 10% seen once. Study-wide results and limits: Out-of-frame alpha sequences common to twins were enriched for low generation probability. Weaker excess twin sharing was observed in beta out-of-frame sequences.

Another study also made use of these data, one on yellow fever vaccine responses in identical twins. As that study records: Twin vaccine T cell responses reportedly seemed partly convergent, partly personalized.

This chain joins TRBV6-6 and TRBJ2-7, with D unresolved. The receptor comes from a woman between 18 and 30 years old in good health. Sequencing used PBMCs. In DNA form, the CDR3 reads TGTGCCAGCAGTTACTCTCCGGCGGTCGAGCAGTACTTC. Its protein product is CASSYSPAVEQYF.